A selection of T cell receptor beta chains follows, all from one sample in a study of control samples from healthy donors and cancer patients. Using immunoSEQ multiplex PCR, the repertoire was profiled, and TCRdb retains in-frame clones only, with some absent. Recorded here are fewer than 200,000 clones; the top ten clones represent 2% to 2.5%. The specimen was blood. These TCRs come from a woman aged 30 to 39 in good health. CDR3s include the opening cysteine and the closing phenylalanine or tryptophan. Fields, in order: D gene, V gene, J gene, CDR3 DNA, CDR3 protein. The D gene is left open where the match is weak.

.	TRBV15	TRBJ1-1	TGTGCCACCAGCAGGCTGGAGTTCGCGGTCTCTGAAGCTTTCTTT	CATSRLEFAVSEAFF
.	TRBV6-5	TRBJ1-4	TGTGCCAGCAGTTCCAGGGGTTTGAGTGAAAAACTGTTTTTT	CASSSRGLSEKLFF
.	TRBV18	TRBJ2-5	TGTGCCAGCTCACCACCCGGCGGGGAGACCCAGTACTTC	CASSPPGGETQYF
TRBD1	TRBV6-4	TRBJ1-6	TGTGCCAGCACCTTTGGGGGGACAGCTTCCTCCAGCTATAATTCACCCCTCCACTTT	CASTFGGTASSSYNSPLHF
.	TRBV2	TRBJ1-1	TGTGCCAGCAGTGATGCGGGAGCTGAAGCTTTCTTT	CASSDAGAEAFF
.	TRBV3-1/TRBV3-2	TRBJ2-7	TGTGCCAGCAGCCAGGGGGCTAAGTACGAGCAGTACTTC	CASSQGAKYEQYF
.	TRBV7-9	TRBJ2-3	TGTGCCAGCAGCTTGGGGCAGTCTAGCACAGATACGCAGTATTTT	CASSLGQSSTDTQYF
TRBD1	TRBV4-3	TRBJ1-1	TGCGCCAGCAGCCCTGACAGGGGTGGAACTGAAGCTTTCTTT	CASSPDRGGTEAFF
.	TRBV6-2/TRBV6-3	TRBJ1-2	TGTGCCAGCAGCCGGGACGGACCCTATGGCTACACCTTC	CASSRDGPYGYTF
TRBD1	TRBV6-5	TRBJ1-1	TGTGCCAGCAGCAGGGACAGAGACACTGAAGCTTTCTTT	CASSRDRDTEAFF
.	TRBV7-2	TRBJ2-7	TGTGCCAGCAGCTCGGCGGGGGCAAGCTACGAGCAGTACTTC	CASSSAGASYEQYF
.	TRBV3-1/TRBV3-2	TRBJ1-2	TGTGCCAGCAGCCTTCGTGGGGGTGGCTACACCTTC	CASSLRGGGYTF
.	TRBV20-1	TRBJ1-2	TGCAGTGCTAGACGAACGGGTGGCTACACCTTC	CSARRTGGYTF
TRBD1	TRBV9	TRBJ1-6	TGTGCCAGCAGCGTAGGCGCTAAACAGGGGTCGTCACCCCTCCACTTT	CASSVGAKQGSSPLHF
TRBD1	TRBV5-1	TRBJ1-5	TGCGCCAGCAGCCCTTCCCCGACAGGGGTGAGTCAGCCCCAGCATTTT	CASSPSPTGVSQPQHF
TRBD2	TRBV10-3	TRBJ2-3	TGTGCCACCAAATTTAGCGGGGGGCGCACAGATACGCAGTATTTT	CATKFSGGRTDTQYF
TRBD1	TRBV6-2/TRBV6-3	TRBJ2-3	TGTGCCAGCAGCGGGACAGGGTTGAGAGATACGCAGTATTTT	CASSGTGLRDTQYF
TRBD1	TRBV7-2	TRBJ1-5	TGTGCCAGCAGCGCCCGGTCGGGACAGGGCGGGCAGCCCCAGCATTTT	CASSARSGQGGQPQHF
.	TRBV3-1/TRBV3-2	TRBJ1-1	TGTGCCTTTCAGACCTTCGGGACTGAAGCTTTCTTT	CAFQTFGTEAFF
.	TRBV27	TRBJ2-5	TGTGCCAGCAGTTTTTTCGGACTAGGGGGGGAGACCCAGTACTTC	CASSFFGLGGETQYF
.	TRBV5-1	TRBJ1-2	TGCGCCAGCAGCTTGGAAGGCAGTCCTTCCTATGGCTACACCTTC	CASSLEGSPSYGYTF
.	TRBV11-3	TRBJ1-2	TGTGCCACACCAAAACTGCCGGAGGTGCCCTATGGCTACACCTTC	CATPKLPEVPYGYTF
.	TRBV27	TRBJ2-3	TGTGCCAGCAGTTTTAACACAGATACGCAGTATTTT	CASSFNTDTQYF
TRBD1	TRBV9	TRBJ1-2	TGTGCCAGCAGCGCCTGGACAGGGGGTGGGTATGGCTACACCTTC	CASSAWTGGGYGYTF
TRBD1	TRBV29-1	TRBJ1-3	TGCAGCGCCTGGACAGGGGGCGTCGCCATATATTTT	CSAWTGGVAIYF
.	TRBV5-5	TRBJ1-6	TGTGCCAGCAGCCCCTCGGTGGTGGATAATTCACCCCTCCACTTT	CASSPSVVDNSPLHF
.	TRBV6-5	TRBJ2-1	TGTGCCAGCACCCAGGGGCTACGAGGAGACAAGTTCTTC	CASTQGLRGDKFF
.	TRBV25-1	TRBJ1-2	TGTGCCAGCAGTGTTCCGAGAAACTATGGCTACACCTTC	CASSVPRNYGYTF
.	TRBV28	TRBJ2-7	TGTGCCAGCAGCCTCCACCAGGTCAGCTCCTACGAGCAGTACTTC	CASSLHQVSSYEQYF
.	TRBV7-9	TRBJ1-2	TGTGCCAGCAGCTCCCCAGCTAACTATGGCTACACCTTC	CASSSPANYGYTF
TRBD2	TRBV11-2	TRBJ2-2	TGTGCCAGCAGCTTAGTTAGGGCGGCGGGGGGTGGCACCGGGGAGCTGTTTTTT	CASSLVRAAGGGTGELFF
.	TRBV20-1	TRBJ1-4	TGCAGTGCTAGTCTCCGGGGCCGGGGTGAAAAACTGTTTTTT	CSASLRGRGEKLFF
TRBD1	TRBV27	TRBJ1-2	TGTGCCAGCAGTTTAGATACCCAGGGGGGCTATGGCTACACCTTC	CASSLDTQGGYGYTF
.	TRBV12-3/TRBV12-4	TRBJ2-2	TGTGCCAGCAGTTTTCGGCCCACCGGGGAGCTGTTTTTT	CASSFRPTGELFF
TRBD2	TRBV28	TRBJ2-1	TGTGCCAGCAGTTTAGGGCACAGCGGGGGGGTCAATGAGCAGTTCTTC	CASSLGHSGGVNEQFF
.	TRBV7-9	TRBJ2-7	TGTGCCAGCAGCTTAGAGGGGGGGCCCTACGAGCAGTACTTC	CASSLEGGPYEQYF
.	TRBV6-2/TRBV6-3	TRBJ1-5	TGTGCCAGCAGTTACTTTCTGCGGGAACGGAGTAATCAGCCCCAGCATTTT	CASSYFLRERSNQPQHF